These 13 T cell receptor beta chains share one sample of origin, sequenced in a study of CD8 T cells in ankylosing spondylitis. TCRdb re-derived calls from the 5' RACE reads in MiXCR, one entry per CDR3 protein. The data hold under 200,000 distinct CDR3 sequences, with 8.5% to 10% observed a single time. The sequenced sample was blood, either unsorted or a sorted T cell fraction (not recorded which). The receptors here all came from a female donor with ankylosing spondylitis or in good health (not recorded which).

The chain is built from TRBV5-1 and TRBJ2-7; 7 positions match TRBD1. The V and J ends lost 5 bases and 5 bases, in that order; junction bases with no gene match: 13. Per the germline V gene, CDR1 is SGHRS and CDR2 is YFSETQ. CDR3 size: 15 residues. CDR3 nucleotides: TGCGCCAGCAGGGGGGACAGTAGGCCCCCTGACGAGCAGTACTTC. This gives the protein CASRGDSRPPDEQYF.

The rearrangement uses TRBV29-1 and TRBJ2-3; D is possibly TRBD2 (5 bases). The germline gives CDR1 SQVTM, CDR2 ANQGSEA. V was clipped by 0 bases and J by 3 bases, with 10 bases between them. The CDR3 sequence is 14 residues long. CDR3 DNA: TGCAGCGTTGAAGACGGGATAGGAACAGATACGCAGTATTTT. It specifies CSVEDGIGTDTQYF.

This clonotype was detected only a few times. The chain employs TRBV3-1 and TRBJ2-1; no firm D call. Trimming stripped 0 bases from V and 5 bases from J, with 11 bases between. Per the germline V gene, CDR1 is LGHDT and CDR2 is YNNKEL (reference sequence). The CDR3 extends over 15 amino acids. CDR3 amino acids: CASSQDLGWNNEQFF. The CDR3, as DNA: TGTGCCAGCAGCCAAGATCTGGGCTGGAACAATGAGCAGTTCTTC.

The genes are TRBV6-5 and TRBJ2-1, with TRBD2 matching 10 bases. J lost 7 bases, V lost 2 bases, and 8 bases had no gene match. The CDR3 is 16 amino acids. CDR1 and CDR2 from the germline V gene are MNHEY and SVGAGI. CDR3 protein: CASSYDTSGEQNEQFF. The CDR3 coding sequence is TGTGCCAGCAGTTACGATACTAGCGGGGAACAGAATGAGCAGTTCTTC.

This clonotype showed up just a few times. The V and J genes are TRBV24-1 and TRBJ2-1, with 12 bases lining up with TRBD2. V shed 6 bases and J 6 bases; nucleotides not matched to a gene: 11. This CDR3 spans 17 amino acids. Germline V gene data show CDR1 as KGHDR and CDR2 as SFDVKD. The CDR3: CATSFGLAGSRLNEQFF. CDR3 nucleotides: TGTGCCACCAGTTTCGGACTAGCGGGAAGTCGACTCAATGAGCAGTTCTTC.

This clonotype came up many times. DNA of the CDR3: TGCAGCGTGTGGGCCCTAGCGGGAGGATATGATGAGCAGTTCTTC. It yields the protein CSVWALAGGYDEQFF. The chain uses TRBV29-1 and TRBJ2-1, with 11 positions matching TRBD2. J lost 8 bases, V lost 6 bases, and 12 bases had no gene match. Looked up from germline, CDR1 is SQVTM and CDR2 is ANQGSEA. This CDR3 is 15 amino acids long.

The J gene is TRBJ2-3, the V gene TRBV20-1; 11 bases are a match to TRBD2. The CDR3 contains 15 residues. V lost 1 base to trimming and J lost 4 bases; unmatched junction nucleotides: 4. Germline CDR1 is DFQATT and CDR2 is SNEGSKA (reference sequence). Here the CDR3 reads CSARGLAGGADTQYF. CDR3 in DNA: TGCAGTGCTAGAGGGCTAGCGGGAGGAGCAGATACGCAGTATTTT.

There are a few counts of this clonotype. One junction end does not reproduce the germline sequence, and a read error may be involved. J is TRBJ2-6 and V is TRBV7-6; D perhaps matches TRBD1 (5 bases). Germline V gene sequence: CDR1 SGHVS, CDR2 FNYEAQ. CDR3 length: 19 amino acids. CDR3 sequence reads: CASSLGAWKWSSGANVLTF. The CDR3, as DNA: TGTGCCAGCAGCTTAGGGGCTTGGAAGTGGAGCTCTGGGGCCAATGTCCTGACTTTC.

This clonotype was detected only a few times. The CDR3 nucleotides read TGTGCCAGCAGCGTAGTGGGCGGAAACACTGAAGCTTTCTTT. Amino acid sequence: CASSVVGGNTEAFF. The chain is built from TRBV9 and TRBJ1-1; D is ambiguous. Germline V gives CDR1 SGDLS, CDR2 YYNGEE. This CDR3 region has 14 residues. The V gene lost 0 bases and the J gene lost 2 bases, with 8 bases spanning the gap.

This clonotype showed up many times. The chain links TRBV12-3 or TRBV12-4 to TRBJ2-1; possibly TRBD1 for D (5 bases). The CDR3 length is 15 residues. V shed 1 base and J shed 0 bases, with 7 bases lying between them. CDR3 in amino acids: CASSLGQTSYNEQFF. As DNA, the CDR3 is TGTGCCAGCAGTTTAGGACAGACCTCCTACAATGAGCAGTTCTTC.

CDR3 nucleotide sequence: TGTGCCAGCAGCCCAGGGCTACTAGGCACCGGGGAGCTGTTTTTT. Translating it yields CASSPGLLGTGELFF. The rearrangement joins TRBV3-1 to TRBJ2-2; D tentatively reads TRBD1 or TRBD2 (5 bases each). V was trimmed by 4 bases and J by 4 bases, leaving 13 bases between them. CDR3 size: 15 residues. Germline V CDR1 and CDR2: LGHDT, YNNKEL (reference sequence).

This rearrangement joins TRBV6-2 or TRBV6-3 to TRBJ2-5, with TRBD1 identical over 7 bases. Germline CDR1 is MNHEY and CDR2 is SVGEGT. Trimming took 6 bases from V and 5 from J; bases not matched to a gene: 6. This CDR3 spans 13 amino acids. The CDR3 DNA is TGTGCCAGCAGACGGGACAGATGGGAGACCCAGTACTTC. Encoded protein: CASRRDRWETQYF.

The chain links TRBV5-5 to TRBJ2-7, with D unclear. Germline loops: CDR1 SGHKS, CDR2 YYEKEE (reference sequence). V lost 5 bases, J lost 2 bases, and 11 bases lay in between. The CDR3 is 13 residues long. The CDR3 coding sequence is TGTGCCAGCAGTCCCTTGGCCACCTACGAGCAGTACTTC. Amino acids: CASSPLATYEQYF.